These T cell receptor beta chains were read from a single sample in a study of T cell changes during pregnancy in multiple sclerosis. The assay was immunoSEQ multiplex PCR, and TCRdb's table has in-frame clones only and misses some. The sample includes under 15,000 clones, 90% of them seen just once. Sample: CD8+ T cells from peripheral blood mononuclear cells, taken after pregnancy. Receptor source: a female donor in good health, enrolled as a control in a pregnancy study. CDR3s include the opening cysteine and the closing phenylalanine or tryptophan. D genes are given only for firm matches. Not all rows give a size; the values are once, few, many and, for expanded clones, a class.

NA	TRBV4-2	TRBJ1-5	NA	TGTGCCAGCAGCCTAGAAACGACAGTCAGCAATCAGCCCCAGCATTTT	CASSLETTVSNQPQHF
NA	TRBV2	TRBJ2-7	NA	TGTGCCAGCAGTGAAGCAGGGCGGGGAACCCACGAGCAGTACTTC	CASSEAGRGTHEQYF
NA	TRBV21-1	TRBJ2-2	NA	TGTGCCAGCAGCAAAGTACGGGCTAGCGGGGGAGGAAACACCGGGGAGCTGTTTTTT	CASSKVRASGGGNTGELFF
NA	TRBV29-1	TRBJ1-4	TRBD1	TGCAGCGTCAGGACAGGGATGCGTGAAAAACTGTTTTTT	CSVRTGMREKLFF
NA	TRBV5-6	TRBJ2-2	TRBD1	TGTGCCAGCAGCCGAAGGGACAGACCGAACACCGGGGAGCTGTTTTTT	CASSRRDRPNTGELFF
NA	TRBV7-9	TRBJ2-1	TRBD2	TGTGCCAGCAGCTTGCAGCGGGGGGGCTACAATGAGCAGTTCTTC	CASSLQRGGYNEQFF
NA	TRBV4-1	TRBJ2-7	TRBD1	TGCGCCAGCAGCCCAAAGTGGGACAGCGCCTACGAGCAGTACTTC	CASSPKWDSAYEQYF
NA	TRBV7-8	TRBJ2-7	TRBD1	TGTGCCAGCAGCTTAGAGACAGGGCCCTACGAGCAGTACTTC	CASSLETGPYEQYF
NA	TRBV9	TRBJ1-2	NA	TGTGCCAGCAGCGTAGCTAATAGCAGGGATGAACCTTCCCTGATTAACTATGGCTACACCTTC	CASSVANSRDEPSLINYGYTF
once	TRBV19	TRBJ2-1	NA	TGTGCCAGTCTAGGGGGGGGGTTGAATGAGCAGTTCTTC	CASLGGGLNEQFF
NA	TRBV28	TRBJ2-5	TRBD2	TGTGCCAGCAGTTTCTCGGTCCTAACTGCGGGACTAGATCAAGAGACCCAGTACTTC	CASSFSVLTAGLDQETQYF
NA	TRBV15	TRBJ2-1	TRBD2	TGTGCCACCAGCAGAGATACGGGACTAGCGGGGGGGGGTGAGCAGTTCTTC	CATSRDTGLAGGGEQFF
NA	TRBV6-1	TRBJ2-3	NA	TGTGCCAGCAGTGGTGGGGGGTACACAGATACGCAGTATTTT	CASSGGGYTDTQYF
NA	TRBV2	TRBJ1-6	TRBD1	TGTGCCTCCTGGGACAGATATAATTCACCCCTCCACTTT	CASWDRYNSPLHF
NA	TRBV6-1	TRBJ2-7	TRBD2	TGTGCCAGCAGCAGACTAGCGGGTTACGAGCAGTACTTC	CASSRLAGYEQYF
NA	TRBV5-1	TRBJ2-5	TRBD2	TGCGCCAGCAAGCAAGTCCCTAGCGGGGGGGATCAAGAGACCCAGTACTTC	CASKQVPSGGDQETQYF
NA	TRBV27	TRBJ1-4	TRBD1	TGTGCCACCCGTCCCGGGACAGGGGGCCACGTCGTAGTCTTTAATGAAAAACTGTTTTTT	CATRPGTGGHVVVFNEKLFF
NA	TRBV27	TRBJ2-7	TRBD2	TGTGCCAGCAGCCCCGGACTAGCGCCTACCTACGAGCAGTACTTC	CASSPGLAPTYEQYF
NA	TRBV7-9	TRBJ1-1	TRBD1	TGTGCCAGCAGCTCGGACAGGGAGAACACTGAAGCTTTCTTT	CASSSDRENTEAFF
NA	TRBV9	TRBJ1-5	TRBD1	TGTGCCAGCAGCGAATTAAACCTGGACAGGGTGAATAGCAATCAGCCCCAGCATTTT	CASSELNLDRVNSNQPQHF
NA	TRBV7-8	TRBJ2-7	TRBD1	TGTGCCAGCAGCTTAGCGACAGGGGTAGCCTACGAGCAGTACTTC	CASSLATGVAYEQYF
NA	TRBV6-4	TRBJ2-3	NA	TGTGCCAGCAGTGAGTCCAACACAGATACGCAGTATTTT	CASSESNTDTQYF
NA	TRBV10-3	TRBJ1-1	NA	TGTGCCATCAGTGATGGTGATCGCGGAACTGAAGCTTTCTTT	CAISDGDRGTEAFF
NA	TRBV19	TRBJ1-6	NA	TGTGCCAGTAGTATAGATCTTTTCCAGGGTGAGTCACCCCTCCACTTT	CASSIDLFQGESPLHF
few	TRBV4-1	TRBJ1-5	NA	TGCGCCAGCAGCCAAGAGTGGACAGCAGACAATCAGCCCCAGCATTTT	CASSQEWTADNQPQHF
NA	TRBV18	TRBJ2-1	TRBD2	TGTGCCAGCTCACCGGGACTAGCGGGGAGCAATGAGCAGTTCTTC	CASSPGLAGSNEQFF
once	TRBV14	TRBJ1-2	TRBD1	TGTGCCAGCAGCCTTGCGACAGGGATCTATGGCTACACCTTC	CASSLATGIYGYTF
NA	TRBV7-8	TRBJ2-3	NA	TGTGCCAGCAGCTTAGTGGGGGCGGTCACAGATACGCAGTATTTT	CASSLVGAVTDTQYF
NA	TRBV5-1	TRBJ1-1	TRBD1	TGCGCCAGCAGCTTTGAACAGACAGGGGGCACTGAAGCTTTCTTT	CASSFEQTGGTEAFF
NA	TRBV12-5	TRBJ2-5	NA	TGTGCTAGTGGTTCCTACCTTGCAGGGGAGACCCAGTACTTC	CASGSYLAGETQYF